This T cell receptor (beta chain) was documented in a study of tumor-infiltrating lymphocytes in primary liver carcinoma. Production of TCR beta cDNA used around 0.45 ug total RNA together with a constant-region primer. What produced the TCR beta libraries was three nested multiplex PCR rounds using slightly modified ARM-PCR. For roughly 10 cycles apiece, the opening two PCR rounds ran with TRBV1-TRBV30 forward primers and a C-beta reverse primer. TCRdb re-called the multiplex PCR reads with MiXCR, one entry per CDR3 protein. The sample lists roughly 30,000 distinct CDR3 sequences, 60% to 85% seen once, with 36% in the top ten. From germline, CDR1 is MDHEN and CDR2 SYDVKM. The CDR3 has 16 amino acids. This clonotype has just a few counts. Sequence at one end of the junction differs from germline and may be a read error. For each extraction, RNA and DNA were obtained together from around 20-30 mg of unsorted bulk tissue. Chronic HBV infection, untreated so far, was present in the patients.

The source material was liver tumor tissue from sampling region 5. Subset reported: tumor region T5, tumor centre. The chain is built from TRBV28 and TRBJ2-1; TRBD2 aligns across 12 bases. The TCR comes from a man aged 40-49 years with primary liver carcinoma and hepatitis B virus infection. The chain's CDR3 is CASRGGGLAGNNEQLF. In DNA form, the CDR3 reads TGTGCCAGCAGGGGGGGCGGACTAGCGGGAAACAATGAGCAGCTCTTC.